The T cell receptor (beta chain) described here comes from a study of T cell responses to AZD1222 COVID-19 vaccine (dated by TCRdb to the early 2020s). Context from the whole study: AZD1222 recipients whose second dose came at about 4 weeks and those whose second dose came at about 12 weeks were combined into one group, since spike-specific TCR depth and breadth did not differ between the two schedules. Trial participants were enrolled by age into subgroups of 18-55, 56-69 and 70-plus years, and 148, 28 and 57 TCR-sequenced participants, respectively, were included in these subgroups. A total of 240 or so trial participants underwent TCR sequencing, of whom more than 200 had received two doses of AZD1222 and around 25 had received two doses of the MenACWY control vaccine.

This specimen's time point label, interpreted: baseline before first vaccination. Vaccinee samples came from UK trials COV001 and COV002, including a single-blind randomized controlled phase 2/3 trial of AZD1222 (ChAdOx1 nCoV-19) in healthy adults. Trial participant PBMC samples were collected at day 0 and day 28 after the second dose for TCRbeta chain sequencing. As to this clone: There is no known antigen for this receptor. No much larger clonotype is one base removed from it; base qualities were not supplied.

The CDR3 regions of human TCRbeta chains were subjected to immunosequencing. Per the source publication's procedure: TCRs in the repertoires were compared against a reference library of SARS-CoV-2-specific TCRs that had been generated with the MIRA antigen-specificity platform. Breadth meant the fraction of unique TCRs that were SARS-CoV-2-associated, whereas depth meant the fraction of total T cells that were SARS-CoV-2-associated. Using the MIRA data, every spike-specific TCR was mapped to the spike region that the TCR reacted to and assigned to either a CD4 or a CD8 class. Log10-transformed breadth and depth values were compared by one-way ANOVA with Sidak's multiple comparisons tests. This immuneACCESS table, as held by TCRdb, lists in-frame sequences with V and J called but not all clones. Of the missing ones, under half trace to an unresolved V gene in checked studies; the others have no known cause. V and J calls and clone size follow that table, whereas D and trimming were derived from the DNA. Counted in this sample were 130,000 or so clones; 65% to 90% of them appeared once. The top ten constitute around 20% of the sample.

Study-wide findings and limitations: Epitopes outside the regions mutated in the B.1.351 and B.1.1.7 variants were reportedly recognized by nearly half of the unique spike-specific TCRs. No day 14 peak-response samples were available, so repertoires were characterized only after the peak T cell response. Participants were mostly white British and included more females than males, and it was suggested by the authors that clonal diversity may have been underestimated. Conclusions about previously exposed vaccinees are limited, since just a handful of AZD1222 recipients were seropositive for SARS-CoV-2 at baseline. CD4 TCRs associated with the vaccine covered the entire spike protein, and the dominant responses were in regions 160-218 and 743-854. In the small 56-69-year group, the increase in depth fell short of significance, most likely because of low power. After two AZD1222 doses, spike-specific TCR breadth and depth were significantly higher than at day 0 and than in MenACWY recipients.

The V end loses 4 bases and the J end loses 3 bases, and a stretch of 22 bases separates them. The CDR3, cysteine through phenylalanine, is 17 amino acids long. Kept here is only the CDR3 DNA, which spans 51 bases and is read in frame from base 1. For CDR1 and CDR2, the germline V gene lists MGHRA and YSYEKL. The receptor's source is an adult in good health. Recombination connected TRBV4-1 to TRBJ2-7; the D call is possibly TRBD1 or TRBD2, each sharing 5 bases. The sample in question was peripheral blood, obtained on day 0 of AZD1222 vaccination. The bases read TGCGCCAGCAGCCTAATTCCAGCCCGGGACGTCGGCTACGAGCAGTACTTC. This is translated as CASSLIPARDVGYEQYF.